This T cell receptor (beta chain) was recovered during a study of blood T cell repertoires in COVID-19. Study-wide context: Researchers got acute and convalescent COVID-19 samples from the United States, Italy and Spain. From T cells, B-cell-depleted T cells, or PBMCs came the material, which was cDNA or gDNA.

The authors' processing: From reference gene primer amplification, estimates of nucleated cell counts were derived. The repertoire was sequenced with immunoSEQ multiplex PCR; TCRdb's copy has only in-frame clones and lacks some. The DNA was the basis for D and trimming; V, J and clone size are from that table. The sample has more than 130,000 clones, more than 80% seen once; the top ten hold about 9.3%. The sequencing input was peripheral blood. The clonotype was recovered from a woman aged 80 or over in a cohort sampled during active or convalescent COVID-19.

The CDR3 nucleotides read TGTGCCAGCAGCCAAGAATTCAGGCCACCCAACGAGCAGTACTTC. Its protein product is CASSQEFRPPNEQYF. The J gene is TRBJ2-7, the V gene TRBV3-1 (or the pseudogene TRBV3-2); no clear D gene. Germline loops: CDR1 LGHDT, CDR2 YNNKEL (reference sequence). V lost 0 bases and J 5 bases, leaving 14 bases between the germline ends. This CDR3 comprises 15 residues.